The 3 T cell receptor beta chains in this list originate from one sample, sequenced in a study of regulatory T cells in long-lasting Graves disease. Arm-PCR of CDR3 regions and iRepertoire HTBI primers were used to build TCR beta libraries. MiXCR, run by TCRdb on the multiplex PCR reads, gives a single entry per CDR3 protein. Of approximately 360,000 distinct CDR3 sequences listed, approximately 25% are singletons. Regarding time point: persistent/refractory GD, antithyroid drugs over 5 years with positive TRAb. From PBMCs, RNA was extracted and then used to make the TCR library. The input for sequencing was peripheral blood mononuclear cells (PBMCs), taken when the disease was refractory, from a patient treated with antithyroid drugs. The receptors come from a woman aged 40 to 50 with Graves disease.

This clonotype was counted many times. V gene TRBV28 combines with J gene TRBJ2-7, with D perhaps matching TRBD2 (8 bases). With 6 bases removed from V and 3 bases from J, the gap between germline ends came to 21 bases. Germline V lookup: CDR1 MDHEN, CDR2 SYDVKM. The CDR3 spans 16 residues. CDR3 DNA sequence: TGTGCCAGCAGCGGGGGGGACAGCGGGGCTTACTACGAGCAGTACTTC. This encodes CASSGGDSGAYYEQYF.

Many counts were recorded for this clonotype. This rearrangement joins TRBV28 to TRBJ1-2; D is ambiguous. The CDR3 is 15 residues long. Germline V CDR1 and CDR2: MDHEN, SYDVKM. Trimming shortened V by 3 bases and J by 8 bases, and 19 bases separated the two germline ends. Here the CDR3 reads CASSFGLDITKGYTF. In DNA form, the CDR3 reads TGTGCCAGCAGTTTCGGGTTAGACATCACCAAAGGCTACACCTTC.

This clonotype was seen many times. The DNA of the CDR3 is TGCAGCGGGGGGGAACAGCTACTCGAGCAGTACTTC. This encodes CSGGEQLLEQYF. This sequence joins TRBV29-1 and TRBJ2-7; a possible D gene is TRBD2 (6 bases). The CDR3 length is 12 residues. Germline CDR1 is SQVTM and CDR2 is ANQGSEA. The germline V and J ends were trimmed by 7 bases and 6 bases, with 16 bases remaining between them.